What follows describes a single TCR beta chain. Its specificity is unknown. From germline, CDR1 is MGHDK and CDR2 SYGVNS. This CDR3 contains 12 residues. Between the trimmed V and J ends, which lost 10 bases and 5 bases, there was a span of 14 bases. This sample is drawn from a study of T cell responses to AZD1222 COVID-19 vaccine. Study-wide points: Baseline serostatus was positive in only a handful of AZD1222 recipients. Repertoire sampling occurred only after the peak T cell response. There were mostly white British donors and more females than males, and clonal diversity was possibly underestimated.

Clones were sequenced by immunoSEQ multiplex PCR, and TCRdb holds only the in-frame ones, with some missing. Of about 160,000 clones detected, 90% to 95% appear once; the ten largest clones hold over 1.1%. This TCR was recovered from an adult in good health. V gene TRBV25-1 combines with J gene TRBJ2-5; D is perhaps TRBD1 or TRBD2 (5 bases each). Material: peripheral blood, obtained on day 0 of AZD1222 vaccination. The CDR3 region is CAIETWDETQYF. In DNA, the CDR3 is TGTGCCATCGAAACATGGGACGAGACCCAGTACTTC.